This T cell receptor beta chain is from a study of T-cell memory formation after mild COVID-19 (dated by TCRdb to the early 2020s). Looking at the study overall: TCR sequence clusters from the two donors were largely donor specific. Longitudinal TCRalpha and TCRbeta repertoire sequencing tracked T-cell clones expanding and contracting after mild COVID-19 in two donors. The cohort comprised two young, previously healthy adult volunteers, one female and one male.

Ficoll-Paque density gradient centrifugation was the method used to isolate PBMCs. From a lookup of the germline V gene, CDR1 and CDR2 are SGHTA and FQGNSA. The CDR3 starts with the cysteine, ends with the phenylalanine, and has 14 residues. The retained sequence is limited to the CDR3, 42 bases, with the frame set at the first base. V has 6 bases trimmed and J has 4 bases trimmed; junction bases matching no gene number 2. This clonotype was recorded a few times. The target of this receptor is not known. Per-base qualities were not stored, and no clone one base away is much larger. Points the paper makes about the study in general: Contracting CD4+ clones appeared mostly in the CM and EM memory subsets, whereas CD8+ clones were enriched in EMRA. The detection of some responding clones in pre-infection memory suggests that pre-existing cross-reactive memory T cells joined the SARS-CoV-2 response. The study covered only a couple of mild cases, and larger cohorts including severe cases with pre-infection samples were considered necessary. SARS-CoV-2 specificity was not confirmed for the second-wave clones peaking on day 37. From day 15 to 85, contracting clones showed balanced CD4/CD8 phenotypes, whereas a second wave of clones that expanded from day 15 to 37 leaned towards CD4+.

Sequencing used an Illumina NovaSeq 6000. TCRalpha and TCRbeta cDNA libraries were constructed by 5'RACE with constant-segment primers, with sample barcodes and unique molecular identifiers being introduced. RNA was extracted from every sample with Trizol reagent. Library amplification was performed in two PCR steps, and a second sample barcode and Illumina TruSeq adapters were introduced in the second step. The libraries were sequenced on an Illumina NovaSeq using 2 x 150 bp paired-end reads. The study's processing was this. Reads were demultiplexed and collapsed into UMI-guided consensus sequences with migec v1.2.7. Using mixcr v2.1.11, UMI consensuses were aligned to TRA and TRB V and J templates and then assembled into clonotypes. Clonotypes were classified as expanded or contracted when called significant by both edgeR and NoisET, with noise models trained on biological replicates. For edgeR calls, a false discovery rate-adjusted p below 0.01 and a log2 fold-change threshold of 1 were applied. As an exploratory analysis of dynamics, PCA with hierarchical clustering was applied to max-normalized trajectories of the 1000 most abundant clonotypes. Separately sequenced CD4+ and CD8+ repertoires were used to assign the CD4 or CD8 phenotype of responding clones. TCRdb applied fastp at Q25 and MiXCR to the public reads, then kept only in-frame beta chains. Each CDR3 protein gets just one entry, which takes the most common genes and DNA from the rows behind it. The V and J calls and clone size are TCRdb's, not the authors'. The sample table shows around 500,000 distinct CDR3 sequences, and 15% to 20% are seen once. The ten largest make up 9% to 15% of the sample.

This TCR derives from an adult woman who had mild COVID-19 (a few samples of this study predate the infection). The sample titles of this study are shuffled in the database, so cell type and time point are left out; the donor was told from shared clones. The sequence joins TRBV7-2 to TRBJ2-5, and 13 bases in between align with TRBD2. Sequenced: PBMCs or a T cell subset sorted from them (not recorded which). In nucleotides, the sequence is TGTGCCAGCAGGGGACTAGCGGGGTTAGAGACCCAGTACTTC. Its product reads: CASRGLAGLETQYF. Outside the CDR3, residues come from the reference TRBV7-2 and TRBJ2-5 proteins, so the full variable domain is: GAGVSQSPSNKVTEKGKDVELRCDPISGHTALYWYRQSLGQGLEFLIYFQGNSAPDKSGLPSDRFSAERTGGSVSTLTIQRTQQEDSAVYLCASRGLAGLETQYFGPGTRLLVL.